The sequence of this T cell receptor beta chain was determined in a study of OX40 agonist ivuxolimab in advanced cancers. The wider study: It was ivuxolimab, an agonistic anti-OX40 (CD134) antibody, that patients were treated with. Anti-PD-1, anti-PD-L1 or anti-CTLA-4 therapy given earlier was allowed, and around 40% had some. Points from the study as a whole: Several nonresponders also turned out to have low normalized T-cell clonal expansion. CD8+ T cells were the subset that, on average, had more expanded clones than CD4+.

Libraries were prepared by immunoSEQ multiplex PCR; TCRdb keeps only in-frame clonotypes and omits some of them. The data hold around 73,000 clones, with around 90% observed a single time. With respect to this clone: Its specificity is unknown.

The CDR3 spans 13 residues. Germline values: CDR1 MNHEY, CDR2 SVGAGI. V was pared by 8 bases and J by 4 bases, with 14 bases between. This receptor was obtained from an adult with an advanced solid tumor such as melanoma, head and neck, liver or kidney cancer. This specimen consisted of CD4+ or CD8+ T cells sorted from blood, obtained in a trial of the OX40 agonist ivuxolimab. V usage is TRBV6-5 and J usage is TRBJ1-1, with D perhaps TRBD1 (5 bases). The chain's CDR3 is CASAGTPGTEAFF. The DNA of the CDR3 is TGTGCCAGCGCGGGGACCCCGGGCACTGAAGCTTTCTTT.